The next 10 T cell receptor beta chains were all read from a single sample in a study of shared clonotypes between healthy human individuals. TCRdb's table, derived via immunoSEQ multiplex PCR, lists solely in-frame clones and lacks some. The sample lists some 2,000,000 clones; 90% to 95% were seen once. Sequencing was done on a sample of naive CD4+ T cells sorted from blood. As for subset: CD45RA+ positively selected. These receptors originate from a man aged 18 to 35 in good health.

Details on this clone: Other DNA sequences in this sample translate to the same CDR3. V is TRBV5-1 and J is TRBJ2-4; unclear D gene. V was trimmed by 0 bases and J by 0 bases, leaving 7 bases between them. Germline V gene lookup returns CDR1 SGHRS and CDR2 YFSETQ. CDR3 size: 15 residues. CDR3 region: CASSLGDLAKNIQYF. In DNA, the CDR3 is TGCGCCAGCAGCTTGGGGGATTTAGCCAAAAACATTCAGTACTTC.

The gene calls are TRBV7-2 and TRBJ1-5, with TRBD1 matching over 8 bases. V was pared by 9 bases and J by 3 bases, with 7 bases of the junction left unmatched. Germline assignment: CDR1 SGHTA and CDR2 FQGNSA. This CDR3 has 14 residues. The CDR3 region has the DNA TGTGCCAGTACCCAGGGGGCTCTCAATCAGCCCCAGCATTTT. Its protein product is CASTQGALNQPQHF.

V usage is TRBV6-1 and J usage is TRBJ2-5; D is ambiguous. The CDR3 sequence is 11 residues long. The germline V and J ends were trimmed by 5 bases and 4 bases, with 5 bases remaining between them. CDR1 and CDR2 from the germline V gene are MNHNS and SASEGT. CDR3 in amino acids: CASSWGETQYF. In DNA, the CDR3 is TGTGCCAGCAGTTGGGGAGAGACCCAGTACTTC.

V and J are TRBV6-5 and TRBJ1-4, with 8 positions matching TRBD1. The CDR3 is 14 residues long. Germline assignment: CDR1 MNHEY and CDR2 SVGAGI. V shed 6 bases, J shed 7 bases, and the junction held 7 bases outside the gene matches. The chain's CDR3 is CASSFPQGVEKLFF. For the CDR3, the DNA is TGTGCCAGCAGCTTCCCACAGGGGGTTGAAAAACTGTTTTTT.

This chain uses TRBV5-1 with TRBJ1-1, with TRBD1 identical over 11 bases. Trimming at V came to 0 bases and at J to 7 bases, leaving 5 bases not matched to a gene. Germline values: CDR1 SGHRS, CDR2 YFSETQ. The CDR3 consists of 15 residues. The CDR3 nucleotides read TGCGCCAGCAGCTTGGATTCCGGGACAGGGGGTGAAGCTTTCTTT. It specifies CASSLDSGTGGEAFF.

The chain has TRBV7-9 and TRBJ2-6, with 10 nucleotides matching TRBD1. V lost 5 bases to trimming and J lost 11 bases; unmatched junction nucleotides: 6. The CDR3 sequence is 14 residues long. The germline gives CDR1 SEHNR, CDR2 FQNEAQ (reference sequence). CDR3 region: CASSPWGQGHVLTF. In DNA, the CDR3 is TGTGCCAGCAGCCCATGGGGACAGGGGCACGTCCTGACTTTC.

With regard to this clone: The sample holds other DNA sequences that translate to the same CDR3. The V call is TRBV4-1, the J call TRBJ1-2; 9 bases are a match to TRBD1. In germline, CDR1 is MGHRA, CDR2 YSYEKL. V was pared by 4 bases and J by 2 bases, with 2 bases of the junction left unmatched. There are 14 residues in the CDR3. DNA of the CDR3: TGCGCCAGCAGCCCCGGACAGGGGAACTATGGCTACACCTTC. Encoded protein: CASSPGQGNYGYTF.

This clone was recorded once. V usage is TRBV9 and J usage is TRBJ2-3; 9 nucleotides agree with TRBD2. CDR1 SGDLS and CDR2 YYNGEE come from the germline V gene. The V and J ends lost 4 bases and 0 bases, in that order; junction bases with no gene match: 6. The CDR3 is made up of 16 amino acids. The CDR3 sequence: CASSTRTSVSTDTQYF. CDR3 nucleotides: TGTGCCAGCAGCACCCGGACTAGCGTTAGCACAGATACGCAGTATTTT.

This chain uses TRBV10-1 with TRBJ2-1; 13 bases are shared with TRBD2. CDR1 is WNHNN and CDR2 is SYGVQD in the germline V gene (reference sequence). CDR3 length equals 14 residues. Germline trimming cut 7 bases from V and 14 bases from J; bases unmatched to any gene: 11. The CDR3 loop reads CASTPSRLAGGKFF. The CDR3, as DNA: TGCGCCAGCACTCCGAGCAGACTAGCGGGGGGCAAGTTCTTC.

The chain couples TRBV2 to TRBJ2-4; 8 positions agree with TRBD1. There are 15 residues in the CDR3. Germline V gives CDR1 SNHLY, CDR2 FYNNEI. With 2 bases clipped from V and 5 bases from J, the junction kept 5 bases outside the gene matches. The DNA of the CDR3 is TGTGCCAGCAGTGAACAGGGGGCTTTGCAAAACATTCAGTACTTC. Protein sequence: CASSEQGALQNIQYF.